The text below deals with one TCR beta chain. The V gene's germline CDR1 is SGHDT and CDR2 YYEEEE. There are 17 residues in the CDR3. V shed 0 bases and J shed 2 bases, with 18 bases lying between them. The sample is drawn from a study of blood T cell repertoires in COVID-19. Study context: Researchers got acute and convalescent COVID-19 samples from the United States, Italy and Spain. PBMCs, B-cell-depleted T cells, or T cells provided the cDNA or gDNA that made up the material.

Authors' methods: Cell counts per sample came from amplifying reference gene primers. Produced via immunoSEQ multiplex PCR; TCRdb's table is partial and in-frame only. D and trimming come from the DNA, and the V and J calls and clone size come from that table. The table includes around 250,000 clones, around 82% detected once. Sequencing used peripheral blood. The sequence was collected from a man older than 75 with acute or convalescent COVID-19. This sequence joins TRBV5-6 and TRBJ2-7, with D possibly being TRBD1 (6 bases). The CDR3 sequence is CASSLVGSGHGTYEQYF. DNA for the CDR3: TGTGCCAGCAGCTTGGTGGGTTCGGGACATGGGACCTACGAGCAGTACTTC.